Given below is one TCR beta chain in context. This entry is derived from a study of shared clonotypes between healthy human individuals. The CDR3 is made up of 14 amino acids. Per germline, CDR1 SQVTM and CDR2 ANQGSEA. V was pared by 7 bases and J by 1 base, with 17 bases between. Only in-frame clones appear in the TCRdb table, and some are missing; sequencing was by immunoSEQ multiplex PCR. This table has 2.3 million or so clones, 85% to 95% appearing once. The sequence was obtained from a man between 18 and 35 years old in good health. Some clones in this sample may be carry-over from other donors' samples. The V gene is TRBV29-1, the J gene TRBJ2-7; the D gene is possibly TRBD1 (7 bases). The specimen was naive CD4+ T cells from PBMCs. The subset here: CD45RA+ positively selected. CDR3 bases: TGCAGCGCCGGAGGGACAGCTCCTTCCTACGAGCAGTACTTC. Its translation is CSAGGTAPSYEQYF.